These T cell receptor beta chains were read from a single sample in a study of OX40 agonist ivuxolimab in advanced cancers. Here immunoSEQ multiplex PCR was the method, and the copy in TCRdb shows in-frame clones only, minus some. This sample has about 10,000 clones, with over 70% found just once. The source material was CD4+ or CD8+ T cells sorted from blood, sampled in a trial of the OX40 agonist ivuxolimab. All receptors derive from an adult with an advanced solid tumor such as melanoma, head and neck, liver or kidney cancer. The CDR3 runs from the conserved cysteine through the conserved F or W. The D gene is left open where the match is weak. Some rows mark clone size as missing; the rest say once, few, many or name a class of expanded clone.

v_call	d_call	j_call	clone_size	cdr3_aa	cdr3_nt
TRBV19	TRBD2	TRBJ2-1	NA	CASSGLAGNEQFF	TGTGCCAGTAGTGGACTAGCGGGAAATGAGCAGTTCTTC
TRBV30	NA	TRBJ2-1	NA	CAWSPAPGEQFF	TGTGCCTGGAGCCCAGCCCCTGGGGAGCAGTTCTTC
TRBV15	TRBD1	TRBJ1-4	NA	CATSRLRQGVANEKLFF	TGTGCCACCAGCAGATTAAGACAGGGGGTAGCTAATGAAAAACTGTTTTTT
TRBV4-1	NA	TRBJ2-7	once	CASSQDVHEQYF	TGCGCCAGCAGCCAAGATGTCCACGAGCAGTACTTC
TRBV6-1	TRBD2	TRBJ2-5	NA	CASTRGKTQYF	TGTGCCAGCACGCGGGGGAAGACCCAGTACTTC
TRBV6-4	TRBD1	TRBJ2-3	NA	CASSDSGGADTQYF	TGTGCCAGCAGTGACTCAGGGGGCGCAGATACGCAGTATTTT
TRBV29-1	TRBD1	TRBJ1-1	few	CSVHQGAYAFF	TGCAGCGTTCACCAGGGGGCATATGCTTTCTTT
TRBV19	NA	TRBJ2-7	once	CASSIDAGSFEQYF	TGTGCCAGTAGTATAGACGCCGGCAGCTTCGAACAGTACTTC
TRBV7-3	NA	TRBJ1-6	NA	CASSLIGPASPLHF	TGTGCCAGCAGCTTAATCGGGCCGGCTTCACCCCTCCACTTT
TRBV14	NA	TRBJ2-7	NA	CASSQEEVEVRPGYEQYF	TGTGCCAGCAGCCAAGAAGAGGTCGAGGTTAGGCCAGGCTACGAGCAGTACTTC
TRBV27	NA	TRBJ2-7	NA	CASIPQTRDEQYF	TGTGCCAGCATTCCTCAGACCCGGGACGAGCAGTACTTC
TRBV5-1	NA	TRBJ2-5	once	CASSLVRGVYQETQYF	TGCGCCAGCAGCTTGGTTAGGGGTGTTTACCAAGAGACCCAGTACTTC
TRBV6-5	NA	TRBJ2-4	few	CAASDSRLTEYF	TGTGCCGCCTCGGACAGCCGCCTGACGGAATACTTC
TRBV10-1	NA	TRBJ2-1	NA	CARRAAFGNEQFF	TGCGCCAGGCGGGCAGCCTTTGGCAATGAGCAGTTCTTC
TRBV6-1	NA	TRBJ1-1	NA	CAILAGGGTFF	TGTGCCATTTTGGCCGGTGGGGGAACTTTCTTT
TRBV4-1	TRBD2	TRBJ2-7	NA	CASSQTIAGAAYEQYF	TGCGCCAGCAGCCAGACCATAGCGGGAGCCGCCTACGAGCAGTACTTC
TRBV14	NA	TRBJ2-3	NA	CASSQDRPGWVADPDTQYF	TGTGCCAGCAGCCAAGATAGGCCCGGGTGGGTCGCGGATCCAGATACGCAGTATTTT
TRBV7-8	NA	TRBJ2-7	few	CASSLSFGSYEQYF	TGTGCCAGCAGCTTATCCTTTGGCTCCTACGAGCAGTACTTC
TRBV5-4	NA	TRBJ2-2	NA	CASSLGPSGELFF	TGTGCCAGCAGCTTGGGACCATCCGGGGAGCTGTTTTTT
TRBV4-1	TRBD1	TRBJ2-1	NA	CASQGQGGNEQFF	TGCGCCAGTCAGGGACAGGGTGGCAATGAGCAGTTCTTC
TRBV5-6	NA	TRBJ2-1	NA	CASNPGVLYNEQFF	TGTGCCAGCAACCCGGGGGTTCTCTACAATGAGCAGTTCTTC
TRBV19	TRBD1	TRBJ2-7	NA	CASSWSRDSYEQYF	TGTGCCAGTAGTTGGAGCCGGGACAGCTACGAGCAGTACTTC
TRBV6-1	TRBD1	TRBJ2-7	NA	CASSDRDRGDEQYF	TGTGCCAGCAGTGACCGGGACAGGGGAGACGAGCAGTACTTC
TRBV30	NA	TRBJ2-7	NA	CAWTPGPYYEQYF	TGTGCCTGGACCCCGGGACCCTACTACGAGCAGTACTTC
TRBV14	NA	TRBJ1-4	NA	CASSPGVNEKLFF	TGTGCCAGCAGCCCAGGGGTTAATGAAAAACTGTTTTTT
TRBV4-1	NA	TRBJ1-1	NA	CASSQDTLNTEAFF	TGCGCCAGCAGCCAAGACACCCTGAACACTGAAGCTTTCTTT
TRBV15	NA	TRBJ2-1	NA	CATSSSLDNEQFF	TGTGCCACCAGCAGCTCCCTAGACAATGAGCAGTTCTTC